This TCR beta chain was sequenced in a study of T cell changes during pregnancy in multiple sclerosis. CDR3 size: 15 residues. Germline CDR1 and CDR2: ENHRY and SYGVKD. Trimming shortened V by 1 base and J by 4 bases, and 13 bases separated the two germline ends. The protocol was immunoSEQ multiplex PCR, while the TCRdb copy is restricted to in-frame clones and leaves out a portion. Of roughly 69,000 clones listed, about 90% are singletons. V gene TRBV10-3 combines with J gene TRBJ2-5; no reliable D call. Material: peripheral blood, obtained after pregnancy. The source of this sequence is a female donor with multiple sclerosis, enrolled in a pregnancy study. The CDR3 protein is CAISEYGHTGETQYF. In nucleotides, the CDR3 is TGTGCCATCAGTGAGTACGGTCACACGGGAGAGACCCAGTACTTC.